This is a list of T cell receptor beta chains from one sample in a study of spatial heterogeneity in lung cancer. TCRdb redid the calling of the 5' RACE reads with MiXCR, one entry per CDR3 protein. This repertoire shows 9,500 to 12,000 distinct CDR3 sequences, 7.5% to 9% found once; its top ten account for 22%. The source was lung tumor tissue, collected at surgery. These receptors were taken from a female donor with early-stage non-small cell lung cancer. The conserved cysteine and the conserved F or W are not part of the CDR3 here.

>TRBV7-2|TRBJ2-2
ASSTEGAGELF
>TRBV20-1|TRBJ2-4
SAGGGTGQNIQY
>TRBV20-1|TRBJ1-6
SAGAGNSPLH
>TRBV20-1|TRBJ2-1
SATNQGKSYNEQF
>TRBV9|TRBJ2-3
ASSGALRADTDTQY
>TRBV7-7|TRBJ1-5
ASTLRRGFHQPQH
>TRBV5-1|TRBJ1-2
ASSLWRAEDGYT
>TRBV11-3|TRBJ2-1
ASSLDSRDNEQF
>TRBV9|TRBJ2-5
ASSRGETQY
>TRBV28|TRBJ2-3
ASSQNPTKADTQY
>TRBV10-3|TRBJ1-1
AIGHREAF
>TRBV9|TRBJ2-7
ASSVAAGIYEQY
>TRBV5-8|TRBJ2-2
ASSRYIGENTGELF
>TRBV2|TRBJ2-1
ASKRTGYNEQF
>TRBV7-6|TRBJ1-1
ASSPQLGNTEAF
>TRBV28|TRBJ2-5
ASRNLLRGARETQY